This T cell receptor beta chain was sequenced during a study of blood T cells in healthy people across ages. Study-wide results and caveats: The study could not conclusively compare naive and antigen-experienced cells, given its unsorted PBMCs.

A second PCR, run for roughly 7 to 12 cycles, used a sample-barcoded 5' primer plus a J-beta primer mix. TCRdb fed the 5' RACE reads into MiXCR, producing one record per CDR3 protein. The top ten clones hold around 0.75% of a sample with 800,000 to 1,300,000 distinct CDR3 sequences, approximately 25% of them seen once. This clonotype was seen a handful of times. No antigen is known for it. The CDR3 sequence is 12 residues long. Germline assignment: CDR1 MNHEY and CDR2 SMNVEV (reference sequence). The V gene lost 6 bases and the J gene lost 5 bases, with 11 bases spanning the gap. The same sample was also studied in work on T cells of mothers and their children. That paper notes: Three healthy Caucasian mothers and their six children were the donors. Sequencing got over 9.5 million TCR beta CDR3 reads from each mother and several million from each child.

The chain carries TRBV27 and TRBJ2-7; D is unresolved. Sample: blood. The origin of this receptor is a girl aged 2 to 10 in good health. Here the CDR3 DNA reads TGTGCCAGCAGCATGGGTTTGGACGAGCAGTACTTC. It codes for CASSMGLDEQYF.